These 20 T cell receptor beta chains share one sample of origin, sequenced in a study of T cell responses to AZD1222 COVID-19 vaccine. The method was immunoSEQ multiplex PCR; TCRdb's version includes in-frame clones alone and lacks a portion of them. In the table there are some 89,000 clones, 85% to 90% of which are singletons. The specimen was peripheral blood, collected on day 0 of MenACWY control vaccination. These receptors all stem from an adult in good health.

The CDR3 sequence is CASSQVGTGSSYEQYF. The CDR3 DNA follows: TGTGCCAGCAGCCAAGTGGGGACAGGGAGCTCCTACGAGCAGTACTTC. The chain is built from TRBV3-1 (or the pseudogene TRBV3-2) and TRBJ2-7; 9 bases are a match to TRBD1. J lost 0 bases, V lost 1 base, and 4 bases had no gene match. The CDR3 has 16 residues. Germline V lookup: CDR1 LGHDT, CDR2 YNNKEL (reference sequence).

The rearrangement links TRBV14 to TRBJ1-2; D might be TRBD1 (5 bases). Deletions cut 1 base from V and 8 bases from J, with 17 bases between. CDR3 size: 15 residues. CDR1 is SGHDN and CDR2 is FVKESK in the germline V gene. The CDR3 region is CASSQALARERGYTF. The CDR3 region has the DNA TGTGCCAGCAGCCAAGCCTTGGCCAGGGAGCGAGGCTACACCTTC.

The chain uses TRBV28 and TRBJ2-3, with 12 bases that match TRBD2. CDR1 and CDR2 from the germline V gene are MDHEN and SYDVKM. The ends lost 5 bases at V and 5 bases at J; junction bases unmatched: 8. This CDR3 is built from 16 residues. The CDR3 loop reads CASSVRLAGAVDTQYF. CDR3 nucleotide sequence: TGTGCCAGCAGTGTCCGACTAGCGGGAGCCGTAGATACGCAGTATTTT.

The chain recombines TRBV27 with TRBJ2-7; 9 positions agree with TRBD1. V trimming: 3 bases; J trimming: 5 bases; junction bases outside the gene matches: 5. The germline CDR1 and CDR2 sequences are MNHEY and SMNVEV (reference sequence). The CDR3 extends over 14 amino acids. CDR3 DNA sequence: TGTGCCAGCAGTTTGTGGACAGGGGTCGACGAGCAGTACTTC. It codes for CASSLWTGVDEQYF.

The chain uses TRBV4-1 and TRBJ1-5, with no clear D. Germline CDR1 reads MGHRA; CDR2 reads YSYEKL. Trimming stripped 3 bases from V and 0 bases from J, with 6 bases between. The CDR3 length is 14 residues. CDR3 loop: CASSHRDSNQPQHF. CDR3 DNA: TGCGCCAGCAGCCACCGAGATAGCAATCAGCCCCAGCATTTT.

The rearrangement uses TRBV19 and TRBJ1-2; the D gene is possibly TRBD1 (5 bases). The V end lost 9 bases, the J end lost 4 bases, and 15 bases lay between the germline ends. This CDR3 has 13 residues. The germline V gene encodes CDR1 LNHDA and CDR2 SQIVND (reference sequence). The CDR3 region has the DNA TGTGCCAGCGTCAATCTGGACACCTATGGCTACACCTTC. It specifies CASVNLDTYGYTF.

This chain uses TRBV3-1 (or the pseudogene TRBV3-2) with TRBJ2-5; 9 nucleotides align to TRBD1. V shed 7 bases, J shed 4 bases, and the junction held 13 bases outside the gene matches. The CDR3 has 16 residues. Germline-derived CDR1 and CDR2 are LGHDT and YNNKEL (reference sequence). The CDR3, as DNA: TGTGCCAGCAAGTTCCGGACAGGACAGGGGCCAGAGACCCAGTACTTC. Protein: CASKFRTGQGPETQYF.

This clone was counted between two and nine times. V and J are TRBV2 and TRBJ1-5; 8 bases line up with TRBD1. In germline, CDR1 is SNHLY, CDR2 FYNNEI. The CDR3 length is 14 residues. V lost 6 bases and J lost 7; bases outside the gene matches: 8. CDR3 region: CASREDRVGQPQHF. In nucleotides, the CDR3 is TGTGCCAGCAGGGAGGACAGGGTTGGGCAGCCCCAGCATTTT.

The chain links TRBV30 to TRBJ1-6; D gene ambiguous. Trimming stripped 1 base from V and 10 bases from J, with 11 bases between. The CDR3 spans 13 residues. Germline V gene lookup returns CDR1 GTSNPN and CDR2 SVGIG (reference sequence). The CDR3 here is CAWSETGMSPLHF. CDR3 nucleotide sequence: TGTGCCTGGAGTGAAACCGGTATGTCACCCCTCCACTTT.

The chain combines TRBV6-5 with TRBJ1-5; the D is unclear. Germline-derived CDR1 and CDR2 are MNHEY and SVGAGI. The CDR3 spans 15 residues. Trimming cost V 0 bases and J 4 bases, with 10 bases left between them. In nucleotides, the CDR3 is TGTGCCAGCAGTTACTCGATTCTCGGGAATCAGCCCCAGCATTTT. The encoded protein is CASSYSILGNQPQHF.

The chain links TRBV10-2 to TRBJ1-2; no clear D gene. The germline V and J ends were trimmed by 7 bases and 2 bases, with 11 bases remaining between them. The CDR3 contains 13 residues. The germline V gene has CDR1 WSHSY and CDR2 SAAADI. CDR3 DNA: TGCGCCAGCACCGCCCGCCGGAACTATGGCTACACCTTC. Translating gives CASTARRNYGYTF.

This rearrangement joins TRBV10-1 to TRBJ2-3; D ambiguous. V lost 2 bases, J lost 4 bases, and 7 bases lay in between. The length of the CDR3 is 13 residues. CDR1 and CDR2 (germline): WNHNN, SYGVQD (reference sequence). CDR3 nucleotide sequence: TGCGCCAGCAGTGAGGGTCCATCAGATACGCAGTATTTT. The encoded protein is CASSEGPSDTQYF.

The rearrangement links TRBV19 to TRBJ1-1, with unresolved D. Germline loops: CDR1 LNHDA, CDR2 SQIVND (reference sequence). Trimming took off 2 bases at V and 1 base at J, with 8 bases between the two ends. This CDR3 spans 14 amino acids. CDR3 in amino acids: CASSILRENTEAFF. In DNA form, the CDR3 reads TGTGCCAGTAGTATACTGAGGGAGAACACTGAAGCTTTCTTT.

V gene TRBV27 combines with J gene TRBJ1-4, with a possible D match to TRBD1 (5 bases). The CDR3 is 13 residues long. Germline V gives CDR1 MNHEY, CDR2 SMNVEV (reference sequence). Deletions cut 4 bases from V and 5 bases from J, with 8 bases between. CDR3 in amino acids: CASSSAGNEKLFF. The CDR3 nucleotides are TGTGCCAGCAGTTCGGCAGGGAATGAAAAACTGTTTTTT.

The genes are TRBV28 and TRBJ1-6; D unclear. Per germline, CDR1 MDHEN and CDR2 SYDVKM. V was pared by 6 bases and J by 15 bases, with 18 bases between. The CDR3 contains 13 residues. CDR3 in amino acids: CASSPASNFGLHF. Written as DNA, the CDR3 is TGTGCCAGCAGCCCTGCTTCAAACTTTGGCCTCCACTTT.

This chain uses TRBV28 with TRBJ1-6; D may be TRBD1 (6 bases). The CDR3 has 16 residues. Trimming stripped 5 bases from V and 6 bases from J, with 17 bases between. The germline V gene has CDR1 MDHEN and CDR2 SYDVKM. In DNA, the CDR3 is TGTGCCAGCAGTCCGTATACCGGGACAACTAATTCACCCCTCCACTTT. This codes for CASSPYTGTTNSPLHF.

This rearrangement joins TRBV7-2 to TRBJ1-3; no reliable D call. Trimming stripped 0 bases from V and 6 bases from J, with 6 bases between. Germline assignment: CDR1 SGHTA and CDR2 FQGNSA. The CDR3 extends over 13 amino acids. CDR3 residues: CASSLAGQNTIYF. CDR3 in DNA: TGTGCCAGCAGCTTAGCGGGCCAAAACACCATATATTTT.

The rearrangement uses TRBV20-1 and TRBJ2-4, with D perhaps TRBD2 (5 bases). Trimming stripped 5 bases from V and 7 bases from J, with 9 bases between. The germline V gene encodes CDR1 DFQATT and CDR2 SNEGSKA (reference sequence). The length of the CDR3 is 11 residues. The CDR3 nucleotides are TGCAGTGCTCCGAGGGATAACATTCAGTACTTC. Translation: CSAPRDNIQYF.

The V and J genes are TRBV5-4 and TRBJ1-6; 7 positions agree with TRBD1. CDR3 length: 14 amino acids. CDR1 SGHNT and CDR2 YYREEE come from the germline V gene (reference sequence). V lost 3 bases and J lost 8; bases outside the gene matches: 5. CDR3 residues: CASSWTGYYSPLHF. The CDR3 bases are TGTGCCAGCAGCTGGACAGGTTACTATTCACCCCTCCACTTT.

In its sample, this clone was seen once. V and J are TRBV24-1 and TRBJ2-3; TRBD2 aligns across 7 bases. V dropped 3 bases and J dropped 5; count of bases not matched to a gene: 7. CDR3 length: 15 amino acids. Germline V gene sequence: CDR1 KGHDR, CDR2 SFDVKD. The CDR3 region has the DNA TGTGCCACCAGTGATGATACTAGCGCGGGAGATACGCAGTATTTT. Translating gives CATSDDTSAGDTQYF.